The clone carrying this T cell receptor (beta chain) was counted many times. This sample was included in a study of T cells in Graves' hyperthyroidism and ophthalmopathy. Study as a whole: Pretreatment peripheral blood was obtained at initial diagnosis.

Using RNA transcripts as the source, TCR beta CDR3 regions were amplified. With the HTBI primer set, the TCR CDR3 went through a first round of RT-PCR. TCRdb independently ran MiXCR on the multiplex PCR reads; one entry per CDR3 protein. The sample includes a few hundred thousand distinct CDR3 sequences, approximately 15% seen only once; the top ten take approximately 7.5%. Germline V gene data show CDR1 as SGHRS and CDR2 as YFSETQ. The CDR3 extends over 16 amino acids. The V end lost 1 base, the J end lost 0 bases, and 13 bases lay between the germline ends. This clonotype originated in a woman aged 18-29 years with Graves' hyperthyroidism. J is TRBJ1-1 and V is TRBV5-1, with D uncertain. Source material: blood. CDR3 DNA: TGCGCCAGCAGCTTGACCGGCGGGGTAGTGAACACTGAAGCTTTCTTT. Its translation: CASSLTGGVVNTEAFF.